Each of the 18 T cell receptor beta chains below was sequenced from the same sample in a study of spatial heterogeneity in lung cancer. Time point of the sample: sample taken at primary tumor resection. Each CDR3 protein gets one entry after TCRdb re-called the 5' RACE reads with MiXCR. The sample records 2,000 to 2,500 distinct CDR3 sequences, 8.7% being singletons. This specimen was normal lung tissue next to the tumor, taken at surgery. The source is a female donor with early-stage non-small cell lung cancer.

This clonotype has a single count. This sequence joins TRBV18 and TRBJ2-4, with TRBD1 identical over 7 bases. The germline gives CDR1 KGHSH, CDR2 LQKENI. Losses at the gene ends were 4 bases for V and 9 bases for J; bases not matched to a gene: 12. This CDR3 is 15 amino acids long. The CDR3 region has the DNA TGTGCCAGCTCACGCGACAACAGGGGCTCCGGCATTCAGTACTTC. This encodes CASSRDNRGSGIQYF.

This clonotype was observed a handful of times. The genes are TRBV10-3 and TRBJ2-3; 9 bases match TRBD1. Unmatched junction bases numbered 3, after V lost 1 base and J lost 4 bases. Germline CDR1 reads ENHRY; CDR2 reads SYGVKD. This CDR3 is 15 amino acids long. In nucleotides, the CDR3 is TGTGCCATCAGTGAGTGGACAGGGGAGGCAGATACGCAGTATTTT. As protein: CAISEWTGEADTQYF.

This clonotype came up many times. The V gene is TRBV30, the J gene TRBJ2-1; 9 bases agree with TRBD1. J was trimmed by 6 bases and V by 2 bases; bases with no gene match: 11. Germline values: CDR1 GTSNPN, CDR2 SVGIG (reference sequence). CDR3 length: 16 amino acids. Here the CDR3 reads CAWSRFGTGRRNEQFF. The CDR3 DNA sequence: TGTGCCTGGAGTAGGTTCGGGACAGGGAGGCGCAATGAGCAGTTCTTC. The full variable domain, rest sourced from reference TRBV30 and TRBJ2-1, is SQTIHQWPATLVQPVGSPLSLECTVEGTSNPNLYWYRQAAGRGLQLLFYSVGIGQISSEVPQNLSASRPQDRQFILSSKKLLLSDSGFYLCAWSRFGTGRRNEQFFGPGTRLTVL.

By sample share, this clonotype is medium-sized (0.01 to 0.1%). The V call is TRBV4-2, the J call TRBJ1-2, with TRBD1 as a possible D gene (5 bases). Trimming removed 3 bases from V and 3 bases from J, with 14 bases in between. The CDR3 is 15 residues long. CDR1 LGHNA and CDR2 YNFKEQ come from the germline V gene. DNA for the CDR3: TGTGCCAGCAGCCATGAATTAGGGGACTACTATGGCTACACCTTC. It codes for CASSHELGDYYGYTF.

There are many counts of this clonotype. The CDR3: CASRTSGLAASNEQFF. CDR3 bases: TGTGCCAGCAGAACCTCCGGGCTAGCGGCCTCCAATGAGCAGTTCTTC. The chain employs TRBV6-5 and TRBJ2-1; 7 nucleotides match TRBD2. V shed 6 bases, J shed 6 bases, and the junction held 14 bases outside the gene matches. The CDR3 has 16 amino acids. The V gene's germline CDR1 is MNHEY and CDR2 SVGAGI.

By share of the sample, this clonotype is medium-sized. The chain carries TRBV2 and TRBJ2-1, with D uncertain. Germline-derived CDR1 and CDR2 are SNHLY and FYNNEI. V was clipped by 8 bases and J by 2 bases, with 7 bases between them. The length of the CDR3 is 12 residues. As DNA, the CDR3 is TGTGCCAGCGGGCAGGCCTACAATGAGCAGTTCTTC. This translates into CASGQAYNEQFF.

Judged by abundance, this clonotype is medium-sized. The rearrangement joins TRBV5-1 to TRBJ2-7, with 8 nucleotides matching TRBD2. The V segment lost 2 bases and the J segment 6 bases; nucleotides outside the gene matches: 13. The CDR3 has 16 amino acids. Germline V gene lookup returns CDR1 SGHRS and CDR2 YFSETQ. CDR3 protein: CASSFTVTGRGGEQYF. The DNA for the CDR3 is TGCGCCAGCAGCTTCACGGTGACTGGCCGGGGGGGCGAGCAGTACTTC.

The V call is TRBV6-2 or TRBV6-3, the J call TRBJ1-1, with D hard to call. The CDR3 is 13 residues long. Germline loops: CDR1 MNHEY, CDR2 SVGEGT. Trimming cost V 4 bases and J 1 base, with 7 bases left between them. The CDR3 region has the DNA TGTGCCAGCAGTTCCGGACGGAACACTGAAGCTTTCTTT. This gives the protein CASSSGRNTEAFF.

This clonotype has just a few counts. The rearrangement uses TRBV2 and TRBJ1-4; the match to TRBD1 covers 7 bases. CDR3 length: 15 amino acids. Trimming took 0 bases from V and 5 from J; bases not matched to a gene: 3. Germline V CDR1 and CDR2: SNHLY, FYNNEI. In DNA, the CDR3 is TGTGCCAGCAGTGAAGCAGGGACAGAGAATGAAAAACTGTTTTTT. Encoded protein: CASSEAGTENEKLFF.

The chain joins TRBV10-3 to TRBJ2-1; 14 nucleotides match TRBD2. This CDR3 has 16 residues. Germline CDR1 and CDR2: ENHRY and SYGVKD. J gave up 8 bases and V 2 bases, and 5 bases lay outside the gene matches. This CDR3 is CAISEGTSGSKDEQFF. The CDR3 region has the DNA TGTGCCATCAGTGAGGGGACTAGCGGGAGTAAGGATGAGCAGTTCTTC.

This clonotype is deemed medium-sized. The chain carries TRBV5-1 and TRBJ2-7, with TRBD1 identical over 9 bases. The CDR3 runs 14 residues. Germline-derived CDR1 and CDR2 are SGHRS and YFSETQ. The V segment lost 3 bases and the J segment 5 bases; nucleotides outside the gene matches: 6. CDR3 in amino acids: CASSSGQGFNEQYF. The CDR3 DNA is TGCGCCAGCAGCTCGGGACAGGGCTTCAACGAGCAGTACTTC.

This clonotype was observed a few times. V gene TRBV24-1 combines with J gene TRBJ2-5, with D perhaps TRBD1 (5 bases). V lost 4 bases to trimming and J lost 4 bases, with 15 bases between them. The CDR3 spans 15 residues. Germline values: CDR1 KGHDR, CDR2 SFDVKD. The CDR3 sequence: CATSDRSGFGETQYF. Written as DNA, the CDR3 is TGTGCCACCAGTGACCGATCAGGGTTCGGAGAGACCCAGTACTTC.

By sample fraction, this clonotype is large (0.1 to 1%). The J gene is TRBJ2-5, the V gene TRBV3-1; 11 nucleotides agree with TRBD2. The CDR3 is 17 residues long. The germline CDR1 and CDR2 sequences are LGHDT and YNNKEL (reference sequence). The trim removed 2 bases at V and 7 bases at J, leaving 12 bases unmatched. The CDR3 loop is CASSQNLQTSGVGTQYF. The DNA of the CDR3 is TGTGCCAGCAGCCAAAACCTTCAGACTAGCGGGGTAGGGACCCAGTACTTC.

This clonotype is categorized as medium-sized. The chain links TRBV2 to TRBJ1-5; D unresolved. This CDR3 contains 15 residues. V dropped 5 bases and J dropped 2 bases, with 13 bases sitting between them. CDR1 is SNHLY, CDR2 FYNNEI, per germline. CDR3 region: CASSQDGLGNQPQHF. The CDR3 nucleotides are TGTGCCAGCAGTCAGGACGGCTTGGGCAATCAGCCCCAGCATTTT.

This clonotype is classed as medium-sized (0.01 to 0.1%). The chain recombines TRBV6-6 with TRBJ2-2; D gene uncertain. Trimming removed 5 bases from V and 6 bases from J, with 4 bases in between. The CDR3 covers 11 residues. The germline CDR1 and CDR2 sequences are MNHNY and SVGAGI (reference sequence). CDR3 residues: CASSQAGELFF. In DNA form, the CDR3 reads TGTGCCAGCAGTCAGGCCGGGGAGCTGTTTTTT.

J is TRBJ2-1 and V is TRBV20-1, with TRBD2 matching over 9 bases. The CDR3 is 16 residues long. Germline V gene data show CDR1 as DFQATT and CDR2 as SNEGSKA (reference sequence). V gave up 5 bases and J gave up 5 bases; unmatched junction bases: 13. The chain's CDR3 is CSAARGGPLYDNEQFF. The CDR3 bases are TGCAGTGCTGCGCGGGGGGGCCCCTTATATGACAATGAGCAGTTCTTC.

This chain links TRBV5-5 with TRBJ2-5, with 7 bases that match TRBD1. This CDR3 has 14 amino acids. V lost 4 bases to trimming and J lost 2 bases; unmatched junction nucleotides: 5. From germline, CDR1 is SGHKS and CDR2 YYEKEE (reference sequence). The CDR3 DNA is TGTGCCAGCAGCCCTGGGACAGTTCAAGAGACCCAGTACTTC. It translates to CASSPGTVQETQYF.

The chain joins TRBV3-1 to TRBJ2-2, with D tentatively TRBD2 (6 bases). Deletions cut 5 bases from V and 1 base from J, with 11 bases between. CDR3 length equals 15 residues. CDR1 and CDR2 (germline): LGHDT, YNNKEL (reference sequence). In nucleotides, the CDR3 is TGTGCCAGCAGCTACGGGACTCGGAACACCGGGGAGCTGTTTTTT. It is translated as CASSYGTRNTGELFF.